The 27 T cell receptor beta chains below were found in one sample sequenced in a study of OX40 agonist ivuxolimab in advanced cancers. Measured with immunoSEQ multiplex PCR; TCRdb has only the in-frame clones, and not every one. The repertoire holds just under 55,000 clones, around 80% seen once, with roughly 4% in the top ten. Here the sequenced sample was CD4+ or CD8+ T cells sorted from blood, taken in a trial of the OX40 agonist ivuxolimab. These receptors all stem from an adult with an advanced solid tumor such as melanoma, head and neck, liver or kidney cancer.

Only one count was recorded for this clone. In DNA form, the CDR3 reads TGCGCCAGCAGAGTTGCAGGGGACTCCTACGAGCAGTACTTC. It codes for CASRVAGDSYEQYF. The chain recombines TRBV10-2 with TRBJ2-5; tentatively, D is TRBD1 (6 bases). The J call may be faulty, since TRBJ2-7 better matches the DNA end. Germline lookup yields CDR1 WSHSY and CDR2 SAAADI. The CDR3 is 14 residues long.

The count of this clone is one. The rearrangement links TRBV2 to TRBJ1-4; no clear D. CDR1 and CDR2 (germline): SNHLY, FYNNEI. The CDR3 covers 14 residues. Deletions cut 6 bases from V and 6 bases from J, with 14 bases between. The CDR3 nucleotides read TGTGCCAGCAGCCCCCCGGGGTCGGATGAAAAACTGTTTTTT. This sequence encodes CASSPPGSDEKLFF.

The chain links TRBV7-9 to TRBJ1-5; no reliable D call. The ends were cut back, 1 base at V and 3 bases at J, with 10 bases in the middle. CDR1 SEHNR and CDR2 FQNEAQ come from the germline V gene (reference sequence). This CDR3 contains 15 residues. In nucleotides, the CDR3 is TGTGCCAGCAGCTTAGGGGGAAATACCAATCAGCCCCAGCATTTT. This codes for CASSLGGNTNQPQHF.

The chain joins TRBV29-1 to TRBJ1-4; TRBD1 matches 8 bases. The CDR3 runs 13 residues. Germline V gene data show CDR1 as SQVTM and CDR2 as ANQGSEA. Trimming removed 6 bases from V and 9 bases from J; junction bases left unmatched: 9. The CDR3 here is CSVPGQDTQKLFF. CDR3 DNA: TGCAGCGTGCCGGGACAGGATACCCAAAAACTGTTTTTT. The full variable domain, rest sourced from reference TRBV29-1 and TRBJ1-4, is SAVISQKPSRDICQRGTSLTIQCQVDSQVTMMFWYRQQPGQSLTLIATANQGSEATYESGFVIDKFPISRPNLTFSTLTVSNMSPEDSSIYLCSVPGQDTQKLFFGSGTQLSVL.

The rearrangement links TRBV6-5 to TRBJ1-5; 8 bases align to TRBD1. J gave up 8 bases and V 2 bases, and 8 bases lay outside the gene matches. The CDR3 totals 15 residues. Germline V gene data show CDR1 as MNHEY and CDR2 as SVGAGI. The CDR3 protein is CASSYQRRGREPQHF. CDR3 DNA: TGTGCCAGCAGTTACCAACGCAGGGGGCGGGAGCCCCAGCATTTT.

The chain links TRBV30 to TRBJ1-2; TRBD1 matches at 8 bases. The V gene's germline CDR1 is GTSNPN and CDR2 SVGIG (reference sequence). CDR3 length equals 13 residues. The ends lost 1 base at V and 7 bases at J; junction bases unmatched: 5. The CDR3 reads CAWSGRGQVGYTF. The CDR3, as DNA: TGTGCCTGGAGTGGTCGGGGACAGGTTGGCTACACCTTC.

The chain couples TRBV5-1 to TRBJ2-7, with D tentatively TRBD1 (6 bases). Germline assignment: CDR1 SGHRS and CDR2 YFSETQ. This CDR3 contains 14 residues. The germline V and J ends were trimmed by 7 bases and 0 bases, with 14 bases remaining between them. The CDR3 sequence: CASGDTGSSYEQYF. In DNA, the CDR3 is TGCGCCAGCGGTGACACAGGGAGCTCCTACGAGCAGTACTTC. Using reference TRBV5-1 and TRBJ2-7 for the parts outside the CDR3, the full variable domain is KAGVTQTPRYLIKTRGQQVTLSCSPISGHRSVSWYQQTPGQGLQFLFEYFSETQRNKGNFPGRFSGRQFSNSRSEMNVSTLELGDSALYLCASGDTGSSYEQYFGPGTRLTVT.

The chain joins TRBV30 to TRBJ2-1; D call uncertain. The CDR3 runs 13 residues. V lost 0 bases, J lost 4 bases, and 7 bases lay in between. Germline loops: CDR1 GTSNPN, CDR2 SVGIG (reference sequence). DNA of the CDR3: TGTGCCTGGAGTGTCTCAGAATACAATGAGCAGTTCTTC. It yields the protein CAWSVSEYNEQFF.

V is TRBV7-2 and J is TRBJ1-3; D is undetermined. Trimming cost V 3 bases and J 4 bases, with 1 base left between them. The CDR3 consists of 11 residues. From germline, CDR1 is SGHTA and CDR2 FQGNSA. DNA for the CDR3: TGTGCCAGCAGCTTGGGAAACACCATATATTTT. It is translated as CASSLGNTIYF. Combining the CDR3 with reference TRBV7-2 and TRBJ1-3 gives the whole variable domain GAGVSQSPSNKVTEKGKDVELRCDPISGHTALYWYRQSLGQGLEFLIYFQGNSAPDKSGLPSDRFSAERTGGSVSTLTIQRTQQEDSAVYLCASSLGNTIYFGEGSWLTVV.

This chain connects TRBV18 to TRBJ1-1; maybe TRBD1 (6 bases). The germline V gene has CDR1 KGHSH and CDR2 LQKENI. The CDR3 spans 13 residues. The V end lost 5 bases, the J end lost 5 bases, and 12 bases lay between the germline ends. CDR3 residues: CASSLNRDTEAFF. The CDR3 DNA sequence: TGTGCCAGCTCATTAAACAGGGATACTGAAGCTTTCTTT.

This chain joins TRBV14 and TRBJ1-6; D is unresolved. The CDR3 consists of 15 residues. In germline, CDR1 is SGHDN, CDR2 FVKESK. Trimming took off 4 bases at V and 1 base at J, with 8 bases between the two ends. CDR3 bases: TGTGCCAGCAGCCTCCCGGGGTCCTATAATTCACCCCTCCACTTT. Its protein is CASSLPGSYNSPLHF.

V is TRBV7-9 and J is TRBJ2-1; D is unclear. CDR3 length: 16 amino acids. Germline V lookup: CDR1 SEHNR, CDR2 FQNEAQ (reference sequence). Trimming cost V 1 base and J 4 bases, with 14 bases left between them. The CDR3 region is CASSLGSGYPYNEQFF. The DNA for the CDR3 is TGTGCCAGCAGCTTAGGTTCTGGGTACCCTTACAATGAGCAGTTCTTC.

This chain links TRBV5-4 with TRBJ1-3, with unresolved D. The CDR3 has 15 residues. The V gene's germline CDR1 is SGHNT and CDR2 YYREEE (reference sequence). V was shortened by 5 bases and J by 0 bases, with 12 bases between the two germline ends. DNA of the CDR3: TGTGCCAGCAGACCCGGGAGGGCCTCTGGAAACACCATATATTTT. This sequence encodes CASRPGRASGNTIYF. Complete variable domain (other parts from reference TRBV5-4 and TRBJ1-3): ETGVTQSPTHLIKTRGQQVTLRCSSQSGHNTVSWYQQALGQGPQFIFQYYREEENGRGNFPPRFSGLQFPNYSSELNVNALELDDSALYLCASRPGRASGNTIYFGEGSWLTVV.

The V call is TRBV5-1, the J call TRBJ1-1; possibly TRBD1 for D (6 bases). The CDR3 runs to 13 residues. V dropped 1 base and J dropped 5 bases, with 9 bases sitting between them. Germline V gene data show CDR1 as SGHRS and CDR2 as YFSETQ. The CDR3 loop reads CASSLNRGTEAFF. As DNA, the CDR3 is TGCGCCAGCAGCTTGAATAGGGGGACTGAAGCTTTCTTT.

This chain links TRBV6-5 with TRBJ1-1; TRBD1 is a possible D gene (5 bases). The CDR3 runs to 14 residues. Germline V gene lookup returns CDR1 MNHEY and CDR2 SVGAGI. Trimming shortened V by 4 bases and J by 4 bases, and 13 bases separated the two germline ends. Here the CDR3 reads CASSFHEGTTEAFF. CDR3 nucleotide sequence: TGTGCCAGCAGTTTCCACGAAGGGACCACTGAAGCTTTCTTT.

V gene TRBV7-6 combines with J gene TRBJ1-3; D gene unclear. Germline V gene lookup returns CDR1 SGHVS and CDR2 FNYEAQ. The CDR3 consists of 15 residues. The V end lost 8 bases, the J end lost 0 bases, and 14 bases lay between the germline ends. The CDR3 here is CASARSGDSGNTIYF. CDR3 nucleotides: TGTGCCAGCGCGAGGTCTGGGGACTCTGGAAACACCATATATTTT.

The chain's CDR3 is CASSYQAGVMNTEAFF. DNA of the CDR3: TGTGCCAGCAGTTACCAAGCAGGGGTAATGAACACTGAAGCTTTCTTT. The chain recombines TRBV6-6 with TRBJ1-1, with D possibly TRBD1 on 6 matching bases. With 2 bases removed from V and 0 bases from J, the gap between germline ends came to 13 bases. The germline gives CDR1 MNHNY, CDR2 SVGAGI (reference sequence). The CDR3 spans 16 residues.

This chain uses TRBV7-3 with TRBJ2-3, with a tentative D call TRBD1 (6 bases). Trimming removed 5 bases from V and 0 bases from J, with 12 bases in between. The CDR3 extends over 15 amino acids. The germline CDR1 and CDR2 sequences are SGHTA and FQGTGA. The CDR3 DNA reads TGTGCCAGCAGCCCACAGGACAGAAGCACAGATACGCAGTATTTT. Amino acids: CASSPQDRSTDTQYF. Filled out from reference TRBV7-3 and TRBJ2-3, the complete variable domain reads GAGVSQTPSNKVTEKGKYVELRCDPISGHTALYWYRQSLGQGPEFLIYFQGTGAADDSGLPNDRFFAVRPEGSVSTLKIQRTERGDSAVYLCASSPQDRSTDTQYFGPGTRLTVL.

The rearrangement joins TRBV7-2 to TRBJ1-2; no firm D call. The CDR3 covers 14 residues. The germline gives CDR1 SGHTA, CDR2 FQGNSA. The V and J ends lost 0 bases and 8 bases respectively, with 13 bases between them. CDR3 amino acids: CASSLARYPEGYTF. The CDR3, as DNA: TGTGCCAGCAGCTTAGCGCGGTATCCTGAGGGCTACACCTTC.

This clone occurred once. J is TRBJ2-1 and V is TRBV19; no clear D. The CDR3 consists of 13 residues. Germline CDR1 is LNHDA and CDR2 is SQIVND (reference sequence). Trimming removed 7 bases from V and 8 bases from J, with 15 bases in between. CDR3 sequence reads: CASKGQFGHEQFF. The CDR3 DNA follows: TGTGCCAGTAAGGGCCAGTTTGGCCATGAGCAGTTCTTC.

CDR3 loop: CASRPVGTGSTDTQYF. The CDR3 coding sequence is TGCGCCAGCAGACCGGTGGGGACAGGTTCCACAGATACGCAGTATTTT. This rearrangement joins TRBV5-1 to TRBJ2-3; TRBD1 matches at 8 bases. Germline trimming cut 5 bases from V and 2 bases from J; bases unmatched to any gene: 10. CDR1 and CDR2 (germline): SGHRS, YFSETQ. The CDR3 runs 16 residues.

The chain employs TRBV6-4 and TRBJ2-7, with a possible D match to TRBD1 (5 bases). Per the germline V gene, CDR1 is MRHNA and CDR2 is SNTAGT. Trimming removed 5 bases at V and 6 bases at J, with 17 bases between. CDR3 size: 14 residues. The DNA of the CDR3 is TGTGCCAGCAGTCCAGGGCCCAGCTCCGTCGAGCAGTACTTC. It specifies CASSPGPSSVEQYF.

The V call is TRBV19, the J call TRBJ1-2; D not certain. Germline CDR1 is LNHDA and CDR2 is SQIVND (reference sequence). The V and J ends lost 1 base and 7 bases respectively, with 10 bases between them. This CDR3 has 13 residues. The CDR3 sequence: CASSIGGIGGYTF. The DNA for the CDR3 is TGTGCCAGTAGTATAGGAGGGATAGGTGGCTACACCTTC.

This clone has only a few counts. The chain is built from TRBV19 and TRBJ1-2; D is uncertain. Looked up from germline, CDR1 is LNHDA and CDR2 is SQIVND (reference sequence). CDR3 length: 13 residues. V lost 6 bases, J lost 4 bases, and 12 bases lay in between. The CDR3 bases are TGTGCCAGTAGACCGACTGGGAGCTATGGCTACACCTTC. Translated: CASRPTGSYGYTF.

In this sample, this clone turned up a few times. CDR3 region: CASSLKETGVTDTQYF. CDR3 bases: TGTGCCAGCAGCTTAAAGGAGACAGGGGTCACAGATACGCAGTATTTT. V usage is TRBV13 and J usage is TRBJ2-3; 8 bases are shared with TRBD1. This CDR3 contains 16 residues. V shed 2 bases and J 2 bases; nucleotides not matched to a gene: 6. Germline assignment: CDR1 PRHDT and CDR2 FYEKMQ (reference sequence).

V gene TRBV19 combines with J gene TRBJ2-7, with a possible D match to TRBD2 (5 bases). Between the trimmed V and J ends, which lost 5 bases and 2 bases, there was a span of 16 bases. Germline values: CDR1 LNHDA, CDR2 SQIVND (reference sequence). This CDR3 has 15 residues. CDR3 DNA: TGTGCCAGTAGTCGCGGACTTCAAGTTACCTACGAGCAGTACTTC. Translated: CASSRGLQVTYEQYF.

The chain recombines TRBV5-4 with TRBJ2-1; 11 positions agree with TRBD2. With V trimmed by 1 base and J by 4 bases, 1 base remained unmatched. The CDR3 runs 15 residues. Germline V CDR1 and CDR2: SGHNT, YYREEE (reference sequence). CDR3 sequence (DNA): TGTGCCAGCAGCTTGACTAGCGGGGGATACAATGAGCAGTTCTTC. Residues: CASSLTSGGYNEQFF.